This TCR beta chain appears in the sequencing data of a study of T cell responses to AZD1222 COVID-19 vaccine (dated by TCRdb to about 2021). At the level of the whole study: A total of just over 230 trial participants underwent TCR sequencing, of whom nearly 210 received two doses of AZD1222 and about 25 received two doses of the MenACWY control vaccine. Trial participants were enrolled by age into 18-55, 56-69 and 70-plus year subgroups, with approximately 150, 30 and 60 TCR-sequenced participants respectively.

Findings and caveats that apply to the study as a whole: After two AZD1222 doses, both the breadth and the depth of spike-specific TCRs were significantly higher than at day 0 and than in MenACWY recipients. Because no day 14 peak-response samples were available, the repertoires could be characterized only after the peak T cell response. CD4 TCRs associated with the vaccine covered the entire spike protein, and the dominant responses were in regions 160-218 and 743-854. Most participants were white British and females outnumbered males, and the authors suggested that clonal diversity may have been underestimated. Only five or six AZD1222 recipients were SARS-CoV-2 seropositive at baseline, limiting conclusions about previously exposed vaccinees. The 56-69-year group was small, and its depth increase did not reach significance, likely because of low power. Reportedly, almost half of the unique spike-specific TCRs recognized epitopes lying outside the regions that are mutated in the B.1.351 and B.1.1.7 variants.

The CDR3 regions of human TCRbeta chains were analyzed by immunosequencing. The authors processed their data as follows. TCRs in the repertoires were matched against a reference library of SARS-CoV-2-specific TCRs that had been generated with the MIRA antigen-specificity platform. Breadth was defined as the fraction of unique TCRs that were SARS-CoV-2-associated, and depth was defined as the fraction of total T cells that were SARS-CoV-2-associated. Using the MIRA data, each spike-specific TCR was mapped to the spike region that the TCR reacts to and placed in a CD4 or CD8 class. Log10-transformed breadth and depth values were compared by one-way ANOVA with Sidak's multiple comparisons tests. TCRdb carries this immuneACCESS record with in-frame sequences only. Its versions omit some clonotypes, under half of them owing to an unresolved V gene in the studies checked, with the rest unexplained. From that table come the V and J calls and clone size; the DNA was used to work out D and trimming. This sample comprises some 170,000 clones, about 90% of them detected only once. Clones ranked in the top ten supply around 4.5% of the sample.

The CDR3 goes from the cysteine to the phenylalanine over 14 residues. Only CDR3 DNA is held: 42 bases, read in frame from base 1. Trimming at the junction amounts to 3 bases on V and 6 bases on J, and the germline ends lie 13 bases apart. CDR1 and CDR2, per the germline V gene, are MDHEN and SYDVKM. Worth noting for this clone: Its specific antigen is unknown. No much larger clonotype is one base removed from it; base qualities were not supplied.

Read against the paper, the sample's time point label means: about 28 days (+/-7) after the second vaccine dose. Sample treatment or condition, as interpreted from the label and publication: meningococcal conjugate vaccine given as trial control. Vaccinee samples were obtained from the UK trials COV001 and COV002, which included a single-blind randomized controlled phase 2/3 trial of AZD1222 (ChAdOx1 nCoV-19) in healthy adults. Trial participant PBMC samples were collected at day 0 and day 28 after the second dose for TCRbeta chain sequencing. This specimen consisted of peripheral blood, obtained 28 days after the second dose of the MenACWY control vaccine. The receptor chain draws on TRBV28 and TRBJ2-3, with no confident D gene call. The receptor comes from an adult who received the MenACWY meningococcal vaccine as a control. In nucleotide form, the sequence is TGTGCCAGCAGTTTTCACTCTGCCCGTGATACGCAGTATTTT. This yields the protein CASSFHSARDTQYF.